The TCR beta chain under discussion was sequenced for a study of blood T cell repertoires in COVID-19. Whole-study context: The cDNA or gDNA used as material had been derived from T cells, B-cell-depleted T cells, or PBMCs.

Germline V CDR1 and CDR2: PRHDT, FYEKMQ (reference sequence). The CDR3 runs to 15 residues. V was trimmed by 0 bases and J by 2 bases, leaving 10 bases between them. Measured with immunoSEQ multiplex PCR; TCRdb has only the in-frame clones, and not every one. Of approximately 70,000 clones in the sample, approximately 90% are singletons; the top ten hold 8.5%. This clone showed up just once. The chain is built from TRBV13 and TRBJ1-1; D is undetermined. This sequence was found in a human donor in a cohort sampled during active COVID-19. The sequenced material came from peripheral blood. The CDR3 region has the DNA TGTGCCAGCAGCTTAGGGGTCGGGGTCAACACTGAAGCTTTCTTT. It encodes CASSLGVGVNTEAFF. The full variable domain, completed using reference TRBV13 and TRBJ1-1, is AAGVIQSPRHLIKEKRETATLKCYPIPRHDTVYWYQQGPGQDPQFLISFYEKMQSDKGSIPDRFSAQQFSDYHSELNMSSLELGDSALYFCASSLGVGVNTEAFFGQGTRLTVV.